This TCR beta chain was retrieved from a study of blood T cell repertoires in COVID-19. This CDR3 comprises 13 residues. The germline V gene encodes CDR1 MGHDK and CDR2 SYGVNS. V was cut by 3 bases and J by 6 bases, with 9 bases left in between. Profiled with immunoSEQ multiplex PCR; TCRdb holds only in-frame clones, not every one. Seen here are under 250,000 clones, 86% observed once, and the top ten hold around 6.5%. This clonotype was sampled from a man between 60 and 75 years old with acute or convalescent COVID-19. The chain has TRBV25-1 and TRBJ2-1; D not resolved. The sequenced sample consisted of peripheral blood. This chain's CDR3 is CASSESPFNEQFF. The DNA of the CDR3 is TGTGCCAGCAGTGAGAGTCCGTTCAATGAGCAGTTCTTC.